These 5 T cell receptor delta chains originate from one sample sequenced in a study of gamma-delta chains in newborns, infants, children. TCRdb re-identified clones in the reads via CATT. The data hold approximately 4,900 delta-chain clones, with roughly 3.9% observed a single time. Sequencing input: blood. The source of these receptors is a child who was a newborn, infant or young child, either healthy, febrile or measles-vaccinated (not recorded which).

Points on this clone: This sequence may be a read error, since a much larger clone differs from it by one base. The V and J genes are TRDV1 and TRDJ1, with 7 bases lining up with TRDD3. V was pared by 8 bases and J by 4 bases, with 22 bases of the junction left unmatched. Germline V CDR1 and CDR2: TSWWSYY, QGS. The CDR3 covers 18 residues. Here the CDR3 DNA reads TGTGCTCTTAGGAACTCCTCCCCCGTACTGGGGCGAGACGATAAACTCATCTTT. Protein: CALRNSSPVLGRDDKLIF.

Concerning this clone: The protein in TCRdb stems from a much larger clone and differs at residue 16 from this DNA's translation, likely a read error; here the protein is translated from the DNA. The CDR3 DNA is TGTGCTCTTGGGAACTCCTCGTCGTTCCCATACTGCTCCTCAGCACGACTCTTCTTT. It is translated as CALGNSSSFPYCSSARLFF. The gene calls are TRDV1 and TRDJ2, with unresolved D. Germline CDR1 is TSWWSYY and CDR2 is QGS. CDR3 length: 19 amino acids.

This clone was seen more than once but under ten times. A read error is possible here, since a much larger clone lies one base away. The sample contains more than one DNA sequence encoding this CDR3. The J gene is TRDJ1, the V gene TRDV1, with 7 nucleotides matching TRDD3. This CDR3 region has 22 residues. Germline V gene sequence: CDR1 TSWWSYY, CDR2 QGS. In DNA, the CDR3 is TGTGCTCTTGGGGACCCCTTTTTCCCAAGTACCAGGTGGGGGAGTAACACCGATAAACTTATCTTT. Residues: CALGDPFFPSTRWGSNTDKLIF.

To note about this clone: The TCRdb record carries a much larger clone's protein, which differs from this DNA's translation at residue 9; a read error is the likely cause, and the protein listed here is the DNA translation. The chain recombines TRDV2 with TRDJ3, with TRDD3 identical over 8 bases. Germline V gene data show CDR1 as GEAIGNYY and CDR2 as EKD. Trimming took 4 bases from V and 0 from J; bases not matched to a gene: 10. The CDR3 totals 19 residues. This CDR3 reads CACDTYWGDSSWDTRQMFF. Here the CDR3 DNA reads TGTGCCTGTGATACGTACTGGGGGGACAGCTCCTGGGACACCCGACAGATGTTTTTC.

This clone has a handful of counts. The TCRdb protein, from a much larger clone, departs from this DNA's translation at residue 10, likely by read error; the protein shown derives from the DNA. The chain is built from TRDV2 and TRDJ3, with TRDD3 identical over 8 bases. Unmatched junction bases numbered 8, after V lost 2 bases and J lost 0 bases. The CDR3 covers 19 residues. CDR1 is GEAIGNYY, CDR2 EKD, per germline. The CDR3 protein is CACDKVLGVISWDTRQMFF. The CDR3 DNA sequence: TGTGCCTGTGACAAAGTACTGGGGGTAATCTCCTGGGACACCCGACAGATGTTTTTC.